This TCR beta chain was obtained from a study of blood T cell repertoires in COVID-19 (dated by TCRdb to 2018 to 2020). About the investigation overall: Collaborator samples came from the United States, Italy and Spain and covered acute and convalescent phases of COVID-19. The material from the prospective study consisted of cDNA or gDNA derived from T cells, B-cell-depleted T cells, or PBMCs. Subjects who had been exposed to COVID-19, were actively infected with it, or had recovered from it provided the deeply sampled blood TCRbeta repertoires that made up the dataset. The repertoires were released in a freely available public database intended as a resource for research on the immune response to SARS-CoV-2. The samples were drawn from the first 160 participants of the ongoing ImmuneRACE study and from under 1,500 subjects provided by 6 global collaborators. A de-identified subject ID, COVID-19 status, age in years and sex were almost always included in the sample metadata. Where available, HLA class I and class II types were obtained from metadata supplied by the sample provider rather than from assay-based typing. What the authors observed across the whole study: The quantity of clinical and demographic metadata differed by source and by participant and was supplied without curation.

About this clone: Its recognized antigen is unknown. No per-base quality is available; no much larger clone lies one base away.

Participants in the prospective study were aged 18 to 89 years, lived in more than 20 United States geographic areas, and enrolled through a virtual design. Cohort assignment in the prospective study relied on participant-reported clinical history from a screening survey and a study questionnaire. For ImmuneRACE Cohort 3, a participant was defined as recovered based on two consecutive negative NP/OP PCR tests, clearance by a healthcare professional, or resolution of symptoms. In the prospective study, whole blood, serum and a nasopharyngeal or oropharyngeal swab were collected from each participant by mobile phlebotomists. Prospective study participants could optionally give additional blood draws and questionnaires over an approximately two-month period. Blood samples from the prospective study were shipped frozen or at room temperature prior to DNA extraction. CDR1 is given as SEHNR and CDR2 as FQNEAQ, both from the germline V gene (reference sequence). The CDR3 numbers 15 residues from cysteine through phenylalanine. The CDR3 DNA has 45 bases and is translated from base 1. Germline trimming: 3 bases from V, 4 bases from J; junction bases outside gene matches: 7.

TCRbeta CDR3 regions were amplified from genomic DNA using the immunoSEQ Assay, a bias-controlled multiplex PCR. The paper's data handling went like this. The number of nucleated cells in each sample was estimated by amplification of reference gene primers within the assay. To quantify the absolute abundance of each unique TCRbeta CDR3 rearrangement, sequence reads were collapsed and filtered. For each sample, productive Simpson clonality was calculated by taking the square root of Simpson's diversity index across productive rearrangements. The clones in this table, taken by TCRdb from immuneACCESS, are in-frame only. Not every clone is retained; where verified, under half of the shortfall comes from an unresolved V gene, and the cause of the rest is unknown. V, J and clone size reflect that table, while D and trimming were determined from the DNA. Here the sample has hundreds of thousands of clones; 88% occur a single time. Around 0.9% of the sample comes from the top ten.

The clonotype was recovered from a woman in her 30s who had recovered from COVID-19. Specimen: PBMCs or T cells enriched from blood (not recorded which). The chain couples TRBV7-9 to TRBJ1-1, with 8 junctional bases fitting TRBD1. CDR3 loop: CASSFGQGMGTEAFF. The base sequence is TGTGCCAGCAGCTTTGGACAGGGAATGGGCACTGAAGCTTTCTTT. The CDR3 plus the reference TRBV7-9 and TRBJ1-1 genes for the other parts give the full variable domain: DTGVSQNPRHKITKRGQNVTFRCDPISEHNRLYWYRQTLGQGPEFLTYFQNEAQLEKSRLLSDRFSAERPKGSFSTLEIQRTEQGDSAMYLCASSFGQGMGTEAFFGQGTRLTVV.